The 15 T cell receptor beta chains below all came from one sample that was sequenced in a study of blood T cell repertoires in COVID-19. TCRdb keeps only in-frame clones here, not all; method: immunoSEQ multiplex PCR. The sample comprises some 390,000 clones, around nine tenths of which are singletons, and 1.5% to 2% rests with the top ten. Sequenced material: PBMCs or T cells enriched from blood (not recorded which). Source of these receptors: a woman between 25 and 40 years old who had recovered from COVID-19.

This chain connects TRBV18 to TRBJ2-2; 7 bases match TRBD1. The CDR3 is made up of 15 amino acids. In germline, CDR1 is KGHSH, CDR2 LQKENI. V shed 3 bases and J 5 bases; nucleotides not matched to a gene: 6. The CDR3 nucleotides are TGTGCCAGCTCACCGCCAATACAGGGGACCGGGGAGCTGTTTTTT. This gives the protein CASSPPIQGTGELFF.

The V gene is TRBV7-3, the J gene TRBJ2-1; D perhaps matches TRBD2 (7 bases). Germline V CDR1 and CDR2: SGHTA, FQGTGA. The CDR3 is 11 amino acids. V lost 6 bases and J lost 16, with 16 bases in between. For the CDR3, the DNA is TGTGCCAGCAGGGGAACAGGGAGGGTCTTCTTC. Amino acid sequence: CASRGTGRVFF.

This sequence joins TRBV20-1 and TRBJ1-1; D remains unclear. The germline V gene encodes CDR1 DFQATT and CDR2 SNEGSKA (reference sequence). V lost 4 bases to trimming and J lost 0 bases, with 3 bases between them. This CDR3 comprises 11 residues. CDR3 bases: TGCAGTGCTAACATGAACACTGAAGCTTTCTTT. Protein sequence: CSANMNTEAFF.

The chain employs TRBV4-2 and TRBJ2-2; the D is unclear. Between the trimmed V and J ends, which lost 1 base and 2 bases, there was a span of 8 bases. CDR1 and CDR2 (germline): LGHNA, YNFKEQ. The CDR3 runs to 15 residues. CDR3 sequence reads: CASSQVPFNTGELFF. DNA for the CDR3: TGTGCCAGCAGCCAAGTCCCATTTAACACCGGGGAGCTGTTTTTT.

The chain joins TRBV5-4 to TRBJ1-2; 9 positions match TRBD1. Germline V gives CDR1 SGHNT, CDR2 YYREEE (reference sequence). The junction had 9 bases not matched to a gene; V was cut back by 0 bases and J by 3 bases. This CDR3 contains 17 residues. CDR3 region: CASSLESGTGLDYGYTF. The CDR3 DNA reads TGTGCCAGCAGCTTGGAATCGGGGACAGGGCTCGACTATGGCTACACCTTC.

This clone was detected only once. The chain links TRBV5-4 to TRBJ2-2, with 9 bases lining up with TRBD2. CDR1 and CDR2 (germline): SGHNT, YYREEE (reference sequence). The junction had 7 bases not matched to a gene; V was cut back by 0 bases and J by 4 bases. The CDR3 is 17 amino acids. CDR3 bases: TGTGCCAGCAGCTTGGCCGGCGCGGGAGGGGGCACCGGGGAGCTGTTTTTT. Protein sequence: CASSLAGAGGGTGELFF.

DNA for the CDR3: TGCGCCAGCAGTCGAATCCGGGGTAACGGGGAGCTGTTTTTT. It is translated as CASSRIRGNGELFF. V usage is TRBV10-1 and J usage is TRBJ2-2, with D tentatively TRBD2 (5 bases). Germline values: CDR1 WNHNN, CDR2 SYGVQD (reference sequence). V lost 5 bases, J lost 7 bases, and 14 bases lay in between. CDR3 length equals 14 residues.

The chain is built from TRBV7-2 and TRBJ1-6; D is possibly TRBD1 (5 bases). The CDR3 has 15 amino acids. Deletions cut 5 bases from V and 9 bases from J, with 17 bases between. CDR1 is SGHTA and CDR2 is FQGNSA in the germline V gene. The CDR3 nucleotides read TGTGCCAGCAGCCCCCGAGGAGGGGATGGTTCACCCCTCCACTTT. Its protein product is CASSPRGGDGSPLHF.

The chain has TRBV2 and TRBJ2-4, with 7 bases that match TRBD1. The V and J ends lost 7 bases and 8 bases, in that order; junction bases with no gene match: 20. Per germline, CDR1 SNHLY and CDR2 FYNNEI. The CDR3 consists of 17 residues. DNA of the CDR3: TGTGCCAGCACCCAGGCTCTCCAGGGGGTTTTTACGGACATTCAGTACTTC. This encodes CASTQALQGVFTDIQYF.

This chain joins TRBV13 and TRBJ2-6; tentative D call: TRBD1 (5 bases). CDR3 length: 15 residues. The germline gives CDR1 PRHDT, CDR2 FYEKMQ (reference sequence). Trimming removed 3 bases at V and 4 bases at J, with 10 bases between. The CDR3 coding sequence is TGTGCCAGCAGCTTCAGGGCTTCCGGGGCCAACGTCCTGACTTTC. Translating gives CASSFRASGANVLTF.

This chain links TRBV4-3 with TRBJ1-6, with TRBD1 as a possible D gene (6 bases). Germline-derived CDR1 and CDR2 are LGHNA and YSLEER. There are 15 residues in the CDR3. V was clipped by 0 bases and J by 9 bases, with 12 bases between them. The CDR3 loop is CASSQEEVGGSPLHF. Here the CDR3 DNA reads TGCGCCAGCAGCCAAGAGGAAGTAGGGGGTTCACCCCTCCACTTT.

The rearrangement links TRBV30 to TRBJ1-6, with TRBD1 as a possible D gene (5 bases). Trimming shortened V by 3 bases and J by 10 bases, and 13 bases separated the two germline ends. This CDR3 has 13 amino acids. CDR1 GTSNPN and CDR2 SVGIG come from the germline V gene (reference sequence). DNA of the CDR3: TGTGCCTGGAGCAGGGAAGGTCACTCACCCCTCCACTTT. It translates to CAWSREGHSPLHF.

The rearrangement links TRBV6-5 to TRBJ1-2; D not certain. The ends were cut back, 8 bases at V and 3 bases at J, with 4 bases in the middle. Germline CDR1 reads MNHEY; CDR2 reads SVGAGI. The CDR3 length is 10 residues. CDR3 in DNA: TGTGCCAGCTGGCACTATGGCTACACCTTC. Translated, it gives CASWHYGYTF.

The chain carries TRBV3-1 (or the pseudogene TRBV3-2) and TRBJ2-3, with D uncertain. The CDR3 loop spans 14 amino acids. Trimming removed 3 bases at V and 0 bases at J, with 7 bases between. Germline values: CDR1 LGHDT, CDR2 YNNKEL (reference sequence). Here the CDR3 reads CASSHLTSTDTQYF. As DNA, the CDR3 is TGTGCCAGCAGCCACCTAACCAGCACAGATACGCAGTATTTT.

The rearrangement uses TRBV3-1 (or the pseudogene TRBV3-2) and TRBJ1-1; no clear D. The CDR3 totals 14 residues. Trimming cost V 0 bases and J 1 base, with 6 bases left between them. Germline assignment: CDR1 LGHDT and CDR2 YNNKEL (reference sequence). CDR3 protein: CASSQDTENTEAFF. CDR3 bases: TGTGCCAGCAGCCAAGATACAGAGAACACTGAAGCTTTCTTT.